The 5 T cell receptor beta chains presented below share a single source sample, sequenced in a study of beta chain features in type 1 diabetes. Whole-study findings and limits: Researchers report that Type 1 diabetes patients had moderately but significantly shorter TCRB CDR3s across all four CD4+ subsets.

Of the isolated RNA, all was reverse transcribed, and so the sequenced material was expressed TCRB transcripts. Measured with immunoSEQ multiplex PCR; TCRdb has only the in-frame clones, and not every one. The sample carries hundreds of thousands of clones, about 14% recorded once. For these TCRs, the target antigens are not known. Sequenced input: naive CD4+ T cells from blood. These receptors were taken from a man aged 18 to 30 with type 1 diabetes.

V is TRBV30 and J is TRBJ1-5; no clear D. Germline CDR1 reads GTSNPN; CDR2 reads SVGIG (reference sequence). The CDR3 totals 12 residues. Between the trimmed V and J ends, which lost 3 bases and 1 base, there was a span of 4 bases. The CDR3 sequence: CAWRRSNQPQHF. CDR3 nucleotide sequence: TGTGCCTGGAGGCGCAGCAATCAGCCCCAGCATTTT.

The rearrangement links TRBV15 to TRBJ1-5, with D tentatively TRBD1 (6 bases). V was shortened by 5 bases and J by 6 bases, with 20 bases between the two germline ends. CDR3 length equals 16 residues. Germline loops: CDR1 LNHNV, CDR2 YYDKDF (reference sequence). The CDR3 DNA reads as TGTGCCACCAGCTCCGGGACACCGGGAGGAAGTCAGCCCCAGCATTTT. Translating gives CATSSGTPGGSQPQHF.

This chain uses TRBV30 with TRBJ2-4, with D possibly being TRBD1 (6 bases). CDR1 and CDR2 from the germline V gene are GTSNPN and SVGIG (reference sequence). CDR3 length: 16 residues. The V and J ends lost 2 bases and 0 bases respectively, with 14 bases between them. CDR3 residues: CAWSSGEGLAKNIQYF. Written as DNA, the CDR3 is TGTGCCTGGAGTTCAGGGGAAGGGCTAGCCAAAAACATTCAGTACTTC.

This clone was counted between two and nine times. The chain uses TRBV18 and TRBJ1-2, with D hard to call. Germline V lookup: CDR1 KGHSH, CDR2 LQKENI. V was clipped by 3 bases and J by 5 bases, with 16 bases between them. The CDR3 is made up of 15 amino acids. The CDR3 bases are TGTGCCAGCTCACCCCGGGCCTCTGAGAGGTATGGCTACACCTTC. Protein sequence: CASSPRASERYGYTF.

This chain joins TRBV5-1 and TRBJ2-1; unclear D gene. The CDR3 runs 12 residues. The germline CDR1 and CDR2 sequences are SGHRS and YFSETQ. Trimming pared 2 bases from V and 6 bases from J, leaving 6 bases between. The CDR3 region is CASSFFGNEQFF. The DNA of the CDR3 is TGCGCCAGCAGCTTTTTTGGCAATGAGCAGTTCTTC.